This paragraph covers one TCR beta chain sequence. The antigen this receptor binds is unknown. The input lacks base qualities; no much larger clone sits a single base away. The germline V gene provides CDR1 SGHRS and CDR2 YFSETQ. The CDR3 numbers 16 residues from cysteine through phenylalanine. This entry keeps only the CDR3 DNA: 48 bases, framed from base 1. For this chain, trimming is 0 bases at the V end and 2 bases at the J end, and the number of junction bases without a gene match is 3. The immunoSEQ Assay, a bias-controlled multiplex PCR, was used to amplify TCRbeta CDR3 regions from genomic DNA. For the original study's pipeline: Within the assay, amplification of reference gene primers was used to estimate how many nucleated cells each sample contained. Sequence reads were collapsed and filtered to measure the absolute abundance of every unique TCRbeta CDR3 rearrangement. For each sample, productive Simpson clonality was calculated as the square root of Simpson's diversity index across productive rearrangements. The clones in this table, taken by TCRdb from immuneACCESS, are in-frame only. Not every clone is retained; where verified, under half of the shortfall comes from an unresolved V gene, and the cause of the rest is unknown. That table gives V, J and clone size, and the DNA gave D and trimming. Within this sample are around 430,000 clones, with about 86% of them counted one time only. Together, the top ten hold 10% of the sample.

The data originate from a study of blood T cell repertoires in COVID-19 (TCRdb year 2020). Background on the whole study: Collaborator samples came from the United States, Italy and Spain and covered acute and convalescent phases of COVID-19. Sample metadata almost always included a de-identified subject ID, COVID-19 status, age in years and sex. A freely available public database, intended as a resource for researchers studying the immune response to SARS-CoV-2, is where the repertoires were released. The samples were drawn from the first 160 participants of the ongoing ImmuneRACE study and from under 1,500 subjects provided by 6 global collaborators. The dataset comprised deeply sampled blood TCRbeta repertoires from subjects exposed to, actively infected with, or recovered from COVID-19. HLA class I and class II types, where available, came from metadata supplied by the sample provider rather than from assay-based typing. The prospective study material was composed of cDNA or gDNA derived from T cells, B-cell-depleted T cells, or PBMCs. Study-wide conclusions, independent of this receptor: The quantity of clinical and demographic metadata differed by source and by participant and was supplied without curation.

In the prospective study, participants were roughly 18 to 90 years old, resided in fewer than 25 geographic areas of the United States, and were enrolled through a virtual design. Cohort assignment in the prospective study relied on participant-reported clinical history from a screening survey and a study questionnaire. ImmuneRACE Cohort 3 recovered participants were defined by two consecutive negative NP/OP PCR tests, healthcare professional clearance, or symptom resolution. Each participant in the prospective study had whole blood, serum and a nasopharyngeal or oropharyngeal swab collected by mobile phlebotomists. Over a roughly 2-month period, participants in the prospective study had the option of providing additional blood draws and questionnaires. Before DNA extraction, prospective study blood samples were shipped either frozen or at room temperature.

This TCR came from a woman in her forties or fifties who had recovered from COVID-19. The sample taken for sequencing was PBMCs or T cells enriched from blood (not recorded which). This sequence uses TRBV5-1 and TRBJ2-1; 9 junctional bases match TRBD1. The nucleotide sequence is given as TGCGCCAGCAGCTTGGGAGGGACAGGGACCTACAATGAGCAGTTCTTC. Translated, it gives CASSLGGTGTYNEQFF.